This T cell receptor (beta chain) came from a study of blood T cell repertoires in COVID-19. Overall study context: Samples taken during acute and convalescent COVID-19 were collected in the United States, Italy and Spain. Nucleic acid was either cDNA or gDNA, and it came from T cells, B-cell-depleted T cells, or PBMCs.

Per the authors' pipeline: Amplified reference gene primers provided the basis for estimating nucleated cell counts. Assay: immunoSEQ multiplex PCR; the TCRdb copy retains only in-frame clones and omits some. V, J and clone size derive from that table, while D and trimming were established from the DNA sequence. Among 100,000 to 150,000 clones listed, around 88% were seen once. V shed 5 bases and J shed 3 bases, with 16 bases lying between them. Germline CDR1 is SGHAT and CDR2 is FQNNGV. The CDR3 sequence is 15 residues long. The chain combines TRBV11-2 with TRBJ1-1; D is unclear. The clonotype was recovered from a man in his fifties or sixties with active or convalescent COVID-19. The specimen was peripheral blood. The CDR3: CASSAPIVGDTEAFF. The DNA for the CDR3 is TGTGCCAGCAGCGCCCCGATTGTCGGAGACACTGAAGCTTTCTTT. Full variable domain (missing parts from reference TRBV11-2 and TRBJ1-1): EAGVAQSPRYKIIEKRQSVAFWCNPISGHATLYWYQQILGQGPKLLIQFQNNGVVDDSQLPKDRFSAERLKGVDSTLKIQPAKLEDSAVYLCASSAPIVGDTEAFFGQGTRLTVV.